The entry that follows covers one T cell receptor beta chain sequence. Its target is not known. The CDR3 is 14 amino acids. Germline CDR1 MRHNA, CDR2 SNTAGT. V lost 4 bases to trimming and J lost 6 bases, with 12 bases between them. Time point indicated: newly diagnosed GD, antithyroid drugs for less than 3 months. PBMC RNA served as the TCR library source. An endocrinology department in Xi'an, China, recruited the patients. The data originate from a study of regulatory T cells in long-lasting Graves disease. The study's findings and limits: Analysis covered peripheral blood alone, not thyroid tissue. Persistent disease preferred TRBV28, TRBJ1-2 and TRBJ2-5; new disease, TRBV20-1 and TRBJ2-1.

Assembly of TCR beta libraries relied on iRepertoire HTBI primers together with Arm-PCR of CDR3 regions. Source study methods: From all samples, identification returned some 15 TRBJ and approximately 62 TRBV segments. TCRdb re-called the multiplex PCR reads through MiXCR, storing one row per CDR3 protein. The V and J calls follow TCRdb's processing rather than the paper's. The table records 350,000 to 550,000 distinct CDR3 sequences, less than 20% of them present only once. This sample was shared with a second study, whose subject was T cells in Graves' hyperthyroidism and ophthalmopathy.

The TCR originated in a young woman with Graves disease. V usage is TRBV6-4 and J usage is TRBJ2-2; a weak D match, TRBD1 (7 bases). The sample here was peripheral blood mononuclear cells (PBMCs), taken at new diagnosis, from a patient treated with antithyroid drugs. The CDR3 sequence is CASSVQGGAGELFF. CDR3 bases: TGTGCCAGCAGTGTCCAGGGGGGCGCCGGGGAGCTGTTTTTT.